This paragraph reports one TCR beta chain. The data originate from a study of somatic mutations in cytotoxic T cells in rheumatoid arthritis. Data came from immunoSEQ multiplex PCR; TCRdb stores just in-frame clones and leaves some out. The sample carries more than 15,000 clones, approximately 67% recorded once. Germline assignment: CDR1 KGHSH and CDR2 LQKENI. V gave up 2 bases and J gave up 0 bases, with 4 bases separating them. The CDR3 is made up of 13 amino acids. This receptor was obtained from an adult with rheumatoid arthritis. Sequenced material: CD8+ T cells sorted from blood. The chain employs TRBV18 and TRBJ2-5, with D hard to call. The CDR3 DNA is TGTGCCAGCTCACCAGACAACCAAGAGACCCAGTACTTC. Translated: CASSPDNQETQYF.